These T cell receptor beta chains were read from a single sample in a study of blood T cell repertoires in COVID-19. The assay was immunoSEQ multiplex PCR, and TCRdb's table has in-frame clones only and misses some. In the table there are approximately 50,000 clones, 90% of which are singletons. The sequencing input was peripheral blood. Receptor source: a human donor in a cohort sampled during active COVID-19. Each CDR3 is given with its conserved first and last residue. D genes are given only for firm matches. Clone sizes are given selectively: once, few, many, or a class where the clone is expanded.

TRBD2 TRBJ2-5 - TRBV4-1 CASSQEAGGETQYF TGCGCCAGCAGCCAAGAGGCGGGAGGCGAGACCCAGTACTTC
TRBD2 TRBJ2-3 few TRBV6-2/TRBV6-3 CASSYLLAGDVTDTQYF TGTGCCAGCAGTTACCTACTAGCGGGAGACGTCACAGATACGCAGTATTTT
- TRBJ2-1 - TRBV5-6 CASSLQGWNEQFF TGTGCCAGCAGCTTGCAGGGTTGGAATGAGCAGTTCTTC
- TRBJ2-7 - TRBV4-1 CASSQGGLGDYYEQYF TGCGCCAGCAGCCAAGGCGGATTGGGTGATTACTACGAGCAGTACTTC
- TRBJ2-3 - TRBV5-6 CASSPRGSTDTQYF TGTGCCAGCAGCCCGCGGGGAAGCACAGATACGCAGTATTTT
- TRBJ1-5 - TRBV7-9 CASSSWGRDQPQHF TGTGCCAGCAGCTCTTGGGGGAGGGATCAGCCCCAGCATTTT
- TRBJ1-6 - TRBV6-5 CAINTGINSPLHF TGTGCCATCAACACAGGAATTAATTCACCCCTCCACTTT
- TRBJ1-5 - TRBV19 CASSIDAGQRNQPQHF TGTGCCAGTAGTATAGACGCCGGACAGCGCAATCAGCCCCAGCATTTT
- TRBJ2-1 - TRBV24-1 CATSDLGENEQFF TGTGCCACCAGTGATTTGGGTGAGAATGAGCAGTTCTTC
- TRBJ2-7 - TRBV5-1 CASSLPGYYEQYF TGCGCCAGCAGCTTGCCCGGTTACTACGAGCAGTACTTC
TRBD1 TRBJ1-2 - TRBV6-4 CASSAGTGDYGYTF TGTGCCAGCAGTGCCGGGACAGGGGACTATGGCTACACCTTC
TRBD1 TRBJ1-3 - TRBV9 CASREQGGNTIYF TGTGCCAGCAGAGAACAGGGGGGAAACACCATATATTTT
TRBD2 TRBJ2-1 - TRBV6-6 CASSPPVGAGGVYEQFF TGTGCCAGCAGTCCCCCCGTAGGGGCGGGAGGCGTGTATGAGCAGTTCTTC
- TRBJ2-7 - TRBV11-3 CASSLYRDSYEQYF TGTGCCAGCAGCTTGTACCGGGACTCCTACGAGCAGTACTTC
TRBD2 TRBJ2-3 once TRBV18 CASSPIQRETRDTQYF TGTGCCAGCTCACCAATCCAGCGGGAGACCCGGGATACGCAGTATTTT
TRBD1 TRBJ1-1 - TRBV3-1/TRBV3-2 CASSRIPGQTEAFF TGTGCCAGCAGCCGAATCCCGGGACAGACTGAAGCTTTCTTT
TRBD2 TRBJ2-1 - TRBV2 CASSRGTSSSNEQFF TGTGCCAGCAGCCGTGGGACTAGCTCTTCCAATGAGCAGTTCTTC
TRBD2 TRBJ2-3 - TRBV5-1 CASSPERDWGDTQYF TGCGCCAGCAGCCCCGAGCGGGACTGGGGAGATACGCAGTATTTT
TRBD2 TRBJ2-7 - TRBV11-2 CASSLSTGGSGYEQYF TGTGCCAGCAGCTTATCAACGGGAGGGTCCGGGTACGAGCAGTACTTC
- TRBJ2-1 once TRBV5-1 CASSFRDSIGNEQFF TGCGCCAGCAGCTTCCGGGACTCCATCGGGAATGAGCAGTTCTTC
TRBD2 TRBJ2-2 - TRBV2 CASRVSTGGTGELFF TGTGCCAGCAGAGTTTCGACGGGGGGAACCGGGGAGCTGTTTTTT
TRBD1 TRBJ2-2 - TRBV7-8 CASSLRDRSGGELFF TGTGCCAGCAGTCTACGGGACAGGTCGGGCGGGGAGCTGTTTTTT
- TRBJ1-5 - TRBV28 CASILGHNQPQHF -
TRBD1 TRBJ2-5 - TRBV5-4 CASCQGAGETQYF TGTGCCAGCTGCCAGGGGGCTGGGGAGACCCAGTACTTC
TRBD1 TRBJ1-2 - TRBV6-5 CASSTTRGRDGYTF TGTGCCAGCAGTACGACCAGGGGGCGGGATGGCTACACCTTC
TRBD1 TRBJ2-3 - TRBV11-3 CASSLESGWGTGGFTDTQYF TGTGCCAGCAGCTTAGAATCGGGTTGGGGGACAGGGGGCTTCACAGATACGCAGTATTTT
TRBD1 TRBJ2-1 - TRBV10-3 CAISESGQGSNEQFF TGTGCCATCAGTGAGTCAGGACAGGGATCCAATGAGCAGTTCTTC
TRBD2 TRBJ2-1 - TRBV6-6 CASSYHGLADYNEQFF TGTGCCAGCAGTTACCACGGACTAGCGGACTACAATGAGCAGTTCTTC
- TRBJ1-1 once TRBV18 CASSLGGNTEAFF TGTGCCAGCTCACTCGGGGGGAACACTGAAGCTTTCTTT
TRBD2 TRBJ2-2 once TRBV27 CASSSTGTTNTGELFF TGTGCCAGCAGTTCAACCGGGACTACGAACACCGGGGAGCTGTTTTTT
- TRBJ2-5 - TRBV7-7 CASSSLVASLETQYF TGTGCTAGCAGCTCCCTCGTGGCTAGCTTGGAGACCCAGTACTTC
TRBD1 TRBJ1-4 - TRBV11-2 CASSLDRTGNEKLFF TGTGCCAGCAGCTTAGACAGGACAGGGAATGAAAAACTGTTTTTT
TRBD2 TRBJ2-1 - TRBV3-1/TRBV3-2 CASSQTTGLAFF TGTGCCAGCAGCCAAACCACCGGACTAGCGTTCTTC
- TRBJ1-1 - TRBV19 CASSPGNSGGMNTEAFF TGTGCCAGTAGCCCAGGCAATTCGGGGGGAATGAACACTGAAGCTTTCTTT
- TRBJ2-3 - TRBV6-4 CASSENRVTSTDTQYF TGTGCCAGCAGTGAGAACCGGGTCACCAGCACAGATACGCAGTATTTT
TRBD2 TRBJ2-3 - TRBV4-1 CASSRQLAGGYTDTQYF TGCGCCAGCAGCCGCCAACTAGCGGGAGGGTACACAGATACGCAGTATTTT
- TRBJ2-3 - TRBV18 CASSPREDTQYF TGTGCCAGCTCACCCCGCGAGGATACGCAGTATTTT
- TRBJ1-1 - TRBV28 CASRLSGRRPDRFEAFF TGTGCCAGCAGGCTATCGGGACGGCGGCCGGACAGATTTGAAGCTTTCTTT
- TRBJ2-7 - TRBV12-2 CASRLAQASPYEQYF TGTGCAAGTCGCTTAGCGCAGGCATCCCCCTACGAGCAGTACTTC
- TRBJ2-3 - TRBV12-3/TRBV12-4 CASSFNTQYF TGTGCCAGCAGTTTCAATACGCAGTATTTT
- TRBJ1-4 - TRBV7-9 CASSPSLKGEKLFF TGTGCCAGCAGCCCCTCCCTAAAGGGGGAAAAACTGTTTTTT
- TRBJ1-2 - TRBV5-1 CASSLEDLQAPNYGYTF TGCGCCAGCAGCTTGGAAGATTTGCAGGCTCCTAACTATGGCTACACCTTC
- TRBJ1-2 - TRBV3-1/TRBV3-2 CASSQGGGMNYGYTF TGTGCCAGCAGCCAAGGGGGGGGAATGAACTATGGCTACACCTTC
TRBD1 TRBJ2-7 - TRBV5-4 CASSSGQEFQYF TGTGCCAGCAGCTCGGGACAGGAATTTCAGTACTTC
TRBD1 TRBJ2-7 - TRBV20-1 CSASDRGIEQYF TGCAGTGCTAGTGACAGGGGAATTGAGCAGTACTTC
- TRBJ2-7 - TRBV18 CASSHEGYEQYF TGTGCCAGCTCCCACGAGGGATACGAGCAGTACTTC
- TRBJ1-6 - TRBV5-4 CASSFGGASYNSPLHF TGTGCCAGCAGCTTTGGGGGGGCGTCCTATAATTCACCCCTCCACTTT
- TRBJ2-5 - TRBV12-3/TRBV12-4 CASTWTDQETQYF TGTGCCAGCACTTGGACAGACCAAGAGACCCAGTACTTC
- TRBJ2-7 once TRBV19 CASSPTTRSYEQYF TGTGCCAGTAGTCCCACTACCCGCTCCTACGAGCAGTACTTC
- TRBJ1-5 - TRBV2 CASSETGGNINQPQHF TGTGCCAGCAGTGAAACCGGGGGGAATATCAATCAGCCCCAGCATTTT
TRBD1 TRBJ1-4 - TRBV28 CASSLFLAGGEKLFF TGTGCCAGCAGTTTATTTTTGGCAGGGGGGGAAAAACTGTTTTTT
TRBD1 TRBJ1-2 - TRBV24-1 CATSDSGQNLDTF TGTGCCACCAGTGATTCGGGACAGAATCTGGACACCTTC
TRBD1 TRBJ1-3 - TRBV6-6 CASSPRTGGANTIYF TGTGCCAGCAGTCCCCGGACAGGGGGCGCAAACACCATATATTTT
- TRBJ2-7 - TRBV19 CASSVGAYSYEQYF TGTGCCAGTAGTGTGGGCGCTTACTCCTACGAGCAGTACTTC
TRBD2 TRBJ2-7 - TRBV28 CASSFQGSGAYEQYF TGTGCCAGCAGTTTCCAGGGTAGCGGGGCTTACGAGCAGTACTTC
- TRBJ1-1 - TRBV7-3 CASSQRGGDDTEAFF TGTGCCAGCAGCCAAAGGGGCGGGGATGACACTGAAGCTTTCTTT